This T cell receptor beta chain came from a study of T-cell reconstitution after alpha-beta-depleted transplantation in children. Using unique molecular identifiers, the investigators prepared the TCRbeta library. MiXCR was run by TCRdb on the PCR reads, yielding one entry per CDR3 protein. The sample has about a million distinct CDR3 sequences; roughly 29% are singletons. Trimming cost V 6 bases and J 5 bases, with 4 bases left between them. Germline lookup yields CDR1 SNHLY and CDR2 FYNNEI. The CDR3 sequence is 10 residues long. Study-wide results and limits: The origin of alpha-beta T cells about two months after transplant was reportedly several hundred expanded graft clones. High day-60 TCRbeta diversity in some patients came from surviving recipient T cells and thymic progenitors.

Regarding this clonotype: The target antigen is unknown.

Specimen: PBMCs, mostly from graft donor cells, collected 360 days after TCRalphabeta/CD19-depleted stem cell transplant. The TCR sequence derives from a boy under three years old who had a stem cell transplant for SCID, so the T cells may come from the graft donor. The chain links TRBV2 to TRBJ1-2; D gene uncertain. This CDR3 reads CASSAYGYTF. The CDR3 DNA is TGTGCCAGCAGCGCGTATGGCTACACCTTC.